This TCR beta chain was recorded in a study of blood T cell repertoires in COVID-19 (dated by TCRdb to about 2020). With regard to the full study: Samples covering the acute and convalescent phases of COVID-19 were provided by collaborators in the United States, Italy and Spain. A de-identified subject ID, COVID-19 status, age in years and sex were almost always included in the sample metadata. Where HLA class I and class II types were available, the types were taken from metadata supplied by the sample provider, not from assay-based typing. The samples were drawn from two sources: the first 160 participants of the ongoing ImmuneRACE study, and over 1,000 subjects contributed by 6 global collaborators. The material from the prospective study consisted of cDNA or gDNA derived from T cells, B-cell-depleted T cells, or PBMCs. The repertoires were made available in a free public database intended to serve as a resource for research on the immune response to SARS-CoV-2. The dataset comprised deeply sampled blood TCRbeta repertoires from subjects exposed to, actively infected with, or recovered from COVID-19. Here is what the overall study found, with its caveats: The quantity of clinical and demographic metadata differed by source and by participant and was supplied without curation.

The germline V end is reduced by 2 bases and the J end by 9 bases; junction bases left unmatched: 8. Its CDR3 holds 15 amino acids, cysteine through phenylalanine. Only the CDR3 DNA is retained, 45 bases long and in frame from the first base. CDR1 and CDR2 are read off the germline V gene (reference sequence) as PRHDT and FYEKMQ. One collaborating source in Seattle enrolled patients while the patients were actively infected and followed the patients over time throughout the course of disease. Whole blood was collected in K2EDTA tubes by collaborating institutions according to the institutions' own protocols. For TCRbeta analysis, collaborators shipped samples in one of three forms: frozen whole blood, isolated PBMCs, or DNA extracted from either of those sample types. With regard to this clone: Its specific antigen is unknown. No base-level quality is on record; no much larger clone is a single base apart.

The immunoSEQ Assay, a bias-controlled multiplex PCR, was used to amplify TCRbeta CDR3 regions from genomic DNA. The authors' analysis ran thus. The number of nucleated cells in each sample was estimated by amplification of reference gene primers within the assay. Sequence reads were collapsed and filtered to measure the absolute abundance of every unique TCRbeta CDR3 rearrangement. Productive Simpson clonality was computed per sample as the square root of Simpson's diversity index over productive rearrangements. TCRdb's version of the immuneACCESS table is confined to in-frame rearrangements and falls short of the full clone set. An unresolved V gene accounts for under half of the shortfall where checked; the remainder is of unknown origin. The V and J calls and the clone size are those of that table, but D and trimming were determined from the DNA. This sample gives over 250,000 clones in total; roughly 92% of them show up just once. In total, the top ten clones hold 2% to 2.5% of the sample.

Sequenced sample: peripheral blood. The rearrangement joined TRBV13 to TRBJ2-1, and TRBD2 aligns with 9 junction nucleotides. The receptor comes from a woman aged 25 to 39 with COVID-19, enrolled during active disease. The CDR3 loop reads CASSLSQASGTEQFF. The DNA is as follows: TGTGCCAGCAGCTTAAGTCAGGCTAGCGGGACTGAGCAGTTCTTC.